Shown below are 12 T cell receptor beta chains from a single sample sequenced in a study of technical replicates of blood from a handful of donors. The protocol was immunoSEQ multiplex PCR, while the TCRdb copy is restricted to in-frame clones and leaves out a portion. The sample yields tens of thousands of clones, approximately 91% seen once. The sample taken for sequencing was PBMCs. The receptors shown here come from a human donor in good health. Some clones in this sample may be carry-over from other donors' samples.

The CDR3 sequence: CASSLYRMGYGQETQYF. CDR3 in DNA: TGTGCCAGTAGTCTTTACAGGATGGGTTATGGGCAAGAGACCCAGTACTTC. The J gene is TRBJ2-5, the V gene TRBV19, with D maybe TRBD1 (5 bases). V was cut by 5 bases and J by 2 bases, with 21 bases left in between. The CDR3 loop spans 17 amino acids. Germline V CDR1 and CDR2: LNHDA, SQIVND (reference sequence).

This sequence joins TRBV25-1 and TRBJ2-7; 12 nucleotides line up with TRBD2. Germline CDR1 MGHDK, CDR2 SYGVNS. The junction had 8 bases not matched to a gene; V was cut back by 4 bases and J by 4 bases. This CDR3 comprises 16 residues. The CDR3 nucleotides are TGTGCCAGCAGTGTTGGGGGACTAGCGGGTATGTACGAGCAGTACTTC. This gives the protein CASSVGGLAGMYEQYF.

This chain uses TRBV6-5 with TRBJ1-2; 9 nucleotides align to TRBD1. The CDR3 length is 11 residues. The trim removed 10 bases at V and 5 bases at J, leaving 2 bases unmatched. The germline CDR1 and CDR2 sequences are MNHEY and SVGAGI. CDR3 in DNA: TGTGCCACCGGACAGGGGTATGGCTACACCTTC. It translates to CATGQGYGYTF.

The rearrangement links TRBV7-8 to TRBJ1-2; D not resolved. From germline, CDR1 is SGHVS and CDR2 FQNEAQ. CDR3 length equals 13 residues. V was shortened by 5 bases and J by 8 bases, with 15 bases between the two germline ends. CDR3 nucleotides: TGTGCCAGCAGCGGAAGGACGGGAGAAGGCTACACCTTC. This sequence encodes CASSGRTGEGYTF.

The V call is TRBV4-1, the J call TRBJ2-3, with 10 bases fitting TRBD2. The ends lost 3 bases at V and 3 bases at J; junction bases unmatched: 15. The CDR3 consists of 19 residues. Germline V lookup: CDR1 MGHRA, CDR2 YSYEKL. The CDR3 reads CASSQAPRGSGGVTDTQYF. CDR3 DNA: TGCGCCAGCAGCCAGGCCCCTCGGGGGAGCGGGGGGGTGACAGATACGCAGTATTTT.

The rearrangement links TRBV7-3 to TRBJ2-2, with TRBD2 identical over 9 bases. The CDR3 extends over 15 amino acids. Germline CDR1 and CDR2: SGHTA and FQGTGA. With 2 bases clipped from V and 4 bases from J, the junction kept 2 bases outside the gene matches. This CDR3 reads CASSLAGGTTGELFF. The CDR3 region has the DNA TGTGCCAGCAGCTTAGCGGGGGGGACCACCGGGGAGCTGTTTTTT.

This clone was observed a single time. This rearrangement joins TRBV5-1 to TRBJ1-3, with D possibly being TRBD1 (6 bases). Germline-derived CDR1 and CDR2 are SGHRS and YFSETQ. The CDR3 spans 14 residues. V lost 6 bases, J lost 4 bases, and 14 bases lay in between. The CDR3 region has the DNA TGCGCCAGCAAGGTGTCAGGGGACGGAAACACCATATATTTT. Translated: CASKVSGDGNTIYF.

The chain has TRBV5-1 and TRBJ2-2; 7 bases are a match to TRBD1. Germline V CDR1 and CDR2: SGHRS, YFSETQ. With V trimmed by 5 bases and J by 3 bases, 4 bases remained unmatched. The CDR3 runs 14 residues. As DNA, the CDR3 is TGCGCCAGCAGGCCTACAGGGGACACCGGGGAGCTGTTTTTT. Translation: CASRPTGDTGELFF. The full variable domain, completed using reference TRBV5-1 and TRBJ2-2, is KAGVTQTPRYLIKTRGQQVTLSCSPISGHRSVSWYQQTPGQGLQFLFEYFSETQRNKGNFPGRFSGRQFSNSRSEMNVSTLELGDSALYLCASRPTGDTGELFFGEGSRLTVL.

V and J are TRBV29-1 and TRBJ2-3, with D perhaps TRBD2 (6 bases). Trimming took off 0 bases at V and 4 bases at J, with 14 bases between the two ends. The CDR3 has 15 residues. CDR1 and CDR2 (germline): SQVTM, ANQGSEA. The CDR3 here is CSVEDRGEGSDTQYF. In DNA form, the CDR3 reads TGCAGCGTTGAAGATCGCGGGGAAGGGTCAGATACGCAGTATTTT.

V usage is TRBV16 and J usage is TRBJ1-5; a possible D gene is TRBD1 (5 bases). Trimming removed 4 bases from V and 7 bases from J, with 11 bases in between. This CDR3 contains 13 residues. Germline lookup yields CDR1 KGHSY and CDR2 FQNENV. CDR3 nucleotide sequence: TGTGCCAGCAGCCTTCCGGGGGGACAGCCCCAGCATTTT. It encodes CASSLPGGQPQHF.

The rearrangement links TRBV7-3 to TRBJ1-5, with D possibly matching TRBD1 (5 bases). This CDR3 region has 15 residues. Germline V gives CDR1 SGHTA, CDR2 FQGTGA. V was pared by 5 bases and J by 1 base, with 12 bases between. CDR3 residues: CASSATGGSNQPQHF. In DNA form, the CDR3 reads TGTGCCAGCAGCGCTACAGGTGGAAGCAATCAGCCCCAGCATTTT.

This chain joins TRBV2 and TRBJ2-1; 9 bases are shared with TRBD2. Germline V gene sequence: CDR1 SNHLY, CDR2 FYNNEI. The length of the CDR3 is 14 residues. V was pared by 4 bases and J by 5 bases, with 3 bases of the junction left unmatched. The CDR3 DNA follows: TGTGCCAGCAGTGCGGCGGGAGGGAACAATGAGCAGTTCTTC. Its translation: CASSAAGGNNEQFF.